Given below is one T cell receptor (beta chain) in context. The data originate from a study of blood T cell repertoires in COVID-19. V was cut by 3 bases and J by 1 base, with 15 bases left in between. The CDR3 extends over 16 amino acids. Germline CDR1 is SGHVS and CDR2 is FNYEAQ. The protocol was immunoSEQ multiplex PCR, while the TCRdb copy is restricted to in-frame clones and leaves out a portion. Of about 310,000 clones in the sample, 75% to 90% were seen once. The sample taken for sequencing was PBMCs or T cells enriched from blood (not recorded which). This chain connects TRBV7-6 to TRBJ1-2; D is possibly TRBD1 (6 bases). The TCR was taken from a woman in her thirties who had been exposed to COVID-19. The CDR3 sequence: CASSLDTGRINYGYTF. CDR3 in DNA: TGTGCCAGCAGCTTGGATACAGGGCGCATTAACTATGGCTACACCTTC.